A single sample is the source of the 17 T cell receptor beta chains below, sequenced in a study of T cell responses to AZD1222 COVID-19 vaccine. TCRdb's table, derived via immunoSEQ multiplex PCR, lists solely in-frame clones and lacks some. The sample includes around 140,000 clones, 90% to 95% seen only once; the top ten take 9.5% to 15%. The sequences come from peripheral blood, collected after recovery from COVID-19. All receptors come from an adult who had recovered from COVID-19.

The gene calls are TRBV6-5 and TRBJ2-5; D might be TRBD1 (6 bases). This CDR3 comprises 13 residues. Germline CDR1 is MNHEY and CDR2 is SVGAGI. Trimming took 6 bases from V and 0 from J, leaving 8 bases between them. The CDR3 sequence: CASRRGNQETQYF. The CDR3 bases are TGTGCCAGCAGAAGGGGGAACCAAGAGACCCAGTACTTC.

V and J are TRBV7-6 and TRBJ2-1, with 8 bases aligning to TRBD2. CDR1 and CDR2 (germline): SGHVS, FNYEAQ. J gave up 7 bases and V 2 bases, and 7 bases lay outside the gene matches. The CDR3 loop spans 15 amino acids. The CDR3 region is CASSLRQIAGNEQFF. CDR3 coding DNA: TGTGCCAGCAGCTTACGGCAGATAGCGGGGAATGAGCAGTTCTTC. The whole variable domain, remainder taken from reference TRBV7-6 and TRBJ2-1, is GAGVSQSPRYKVTKRGQDVALRCDPISGHVSLYWYRQALGQGPEFLTYFNYEAQQDKSGLPNDRFSAERPEGSISTLTIQRTEQRDSAMYRCASSLRQIAGNEQFFGPGTRLTVL.

The CDR3 loop is CASSEAGTADYEQYF. The CDR3 region has the DNA TGTGCCAGCAGCGAGGCCGGGACAGCGGACTACGAGCAGTACTTC. This chain uses TRBV11-1 with TRBJ2-7; 7 nucleotides match TRBD1. CDR1 and CDR2 (germline): SGHAT, FQDESV (reference sequence). The V gene end was trimmed by 5 bases and the J gene end by 3 bases; junction bases not matched to a gene: 10. The CDR3 runs 15 residues. The variable domain in full, with the rest retrieved from reference TRBV11-1 and TRBJ2-7, is EAEVAQSPRYKITEKSQAVAFWCDPISGHATLYWYRQILGQGPELLVQFQDESVVDDSQLPKDRFSAERLKGVDSTLKIQPAELGDSAMYLCASSEAGTADYEQYFGPGTRLTVT.

This clone was detected only a few times. J is TRBJ1-1 and V is TRBV10-3; D is possibly TRBD1 (6 bases). The CDR3 covers 14 residues. CDR1 and CDR2 from the germline V gene are ENHRY and SYGVKD. V dropped 3 bases and J dropped 0 bases, with 8 bases sitting between them. The CDR3 loop is CAISETGMNTEAFF. DNA for the CDR3: TGTGCCATCAGTGAAACAGGGATGAACACTGAAGCTTTCTTT.

This sequence joins TRBV7-9 and TRBJ1-1; the match to TRBD1 covers 10 bases. The CDR3 runs to 16 residues. The V gene's germline CDR1 is SEHNR and CDR2 FQNEAQ (reference sequence). V trimming: 6 bases; J trimming: 5 bases; junction bases outside the gene matches: 12. This CDR3 is CASSSRQGAGVTEAFF. CDR3 bases: TGTGCCAGCAGTTCGCGACAGGGGGCGGGGGTTACTGAAGCTTTCTTT. Together with reference TRBV7-9 and TRBJ1-1, the CDR3 gives the full variable domain: DTGVSQNPRHKITKRGQNVTFRCDPISEHNRLYWYRQTLGQGPEFLTYFQNEAQLEKSRLLSDRFSAERPKGSFSTLEIQRTEQGDSAMYLCASSSRQGAGVTEAFFGQGTRLTVV.

The V gene is TRBV6-5, the J gene TRBJ1-6, with D possibly TRBD1 on 5 matching bases. The CDR3 covers 16 residues. Deletions cut 0 bases from V and 13 bases from J, with 19 bases between. The germline V gene has CDR1 MNHEY and CDR2 SVGAGI. CDR3 protein: CASSYSGGPPGKPLHF. The CDR3 DNA follows: TGTGCCAGCAGTTACTCTGGAGGTCCCCCAGGGAAGCCCCTCCACTTT.

This chain uses TRBV7-9 with TRBJ1-2; D perhaps matches TRBD1 (6 bases). V lost 5 bases and J lost 8, with 15 bases in between. The CDR3 contains 13 residues. Germline V gene lookup returns CDR1 SEHNR and CDR2 FQNEAQ (reference sequence). CDR3 sequence: CASSVTGPGGYTF. The CDR3 nucleotides are TGTGCCAGCAGCGTTACAGGGCCTGGGGGCTACACCTTC.

The rearrangement links TRBV19 to TRBJ1-2, with D uncertain. The CDR3 consists of 13 residues. Trimming took off 10 bases at V and 6 bases at J, with 18 bases between the two ends. Looked up from germline, CDR1 is LNHDA and CDR2 is SQIVND (reference sequence). Here the CDR3 reads CATRLGFRHGYTF. CDR3 nucleotide sequence: TGTGCCACCCGCCTGGGGTTTCGGCATGGCTACACCTTC.

V usage is TRBV7-2 and J usage is TRBJ2-3, with 8 bases that match TRBD2. The V segment lost 5 bases and the J segment 6 bases; nucleotides outside the gene matches: 7. From germline, CDR1 is SGHTA and CDR2 FQGNSA. The CDR3 extends over 14 amino acids. Written as DNA, the CDR3 is TGTGCCAGCAGCGCAGGACTAGCAACGGATACGCAGTATTTT. Protein sequence: CASSAGLATDTQYF. Using reference TRBV7-2 and TRBJ2-3 for the parts outside the CDR3, the full variable domain is GAGVSQSPSNKVTEKGKDVELRCDPISGHTALYWYRQSLGQGLEFLIYFQGNSAPDKSGLPSDRFSAERTGGSVSTLTIQRTQQEDSAVYLCASSAGLATDTQYFGPGTRLTVL.

The genes are TRBV29-1 and TRBJ2-1, with D unclear. Trimming removed 7 bases from V and 0 bases from J, with 16 bases in between. The CDR3 totals 15 residues. The germline gives CDR1 SQVTM, CDR2 ANQGSEA. CDR3 loop: CSASPDTPSYNEQFF. CDR3 bases: TGCAGCGCCTCGCCTGACACCCCCTCCTACAATGAGCAGTTCTTC.

This sequence joins TRBV28 and TRBJ2-5, with 11 bases fitting TRBD1. V shed 3 bases and J 3 bases; nucleotides not matched to a gene: 6. From germline, CDR1 is MDHEN and CDR2 SYDVKM. The CDR3 has 16 residues. CDR3 residues: CASSFSGTGGKETQYF. Here the CDR3 DNA reads TGTGCCAGCAGTTTCAGCGGGACAGGGGGGAAAGAGACCCAGTACTTC.

The gene calls are TRBV28 and TRBJ2-3; the D is unclear. The CDR3 totals 17 residues. Germline lookup yields CDR1 MDHEN and CDR2 SYDVKM. Trimming took 8 bases from V and 3 from J, leaving 24 bases between them. The CDR3 sequence: CASESDAAGSETDTQYF. DNA for the CDR3: TGTGCCAGCGAGAGCGATGCAGCCGGGTCTGAGACAGATACGCAGTATTTT.

The chain combines TRBV29-1 with TRBJ1-4; D call uncertain. CDR3 length: 14 residues. CDR1 and CDR2 from the germline V gene are SQVTM and ANQGSEA. The ends were cut back, 8 bases at V and 0 bases at J, with 13 bases in the middle. Written as DNA, the CDR3 is TGCAGCTCCCCGGAGTTCCCAACTAATGAAAAACTGTTTTTT. Translated: CSSPEFPTNEKLFF.

The chain has TRBV7-9 and TRBJ2-7, with 11 bases lining up with TRBD2. Germline trimming cut 5 bases from V and 0 bases from J; bases unmatched to any gene: 6. This CDR3 is built from 16 residues. Germline values: CDR1 SEHNR, CDR2 FQNEAQ (reference sequence). CDR3 region: CASSGGSGRASYEQYF. The CDR3 bases are TGTGCCAGCAGCGGGGGTAGCGGGAGGGCCTCCTACGAGCAGTACTTC.

This clone appeared a few times. The genes are TRBV7-3 and TRBJ2-2; 7 positions agree with TRBD1. Losses at the gene ends were 5 bases for V and 6 bases for J; bases not matched to a gene: 3. This CDR3 region has 13 residues. CDR1 is SGHTA, CDR2 FQGTGA, per germline. CDR3 residues: CASSGGQSGELFF. The CDR3 region has the DNA TGTGCCAGCAGCGGGGGACAGTCCGGGGAGCTGTTTTTT. The full variable domain, with the rest looked up from reference TRBV7-3 and TRBJ2-2, is GAGVSQTPSNKVTEKGKYVELRCDPISGHTALYWYRQSLGQGPEFLIYFQGTGAADDSGLPNDRFFAVRPEGSVSTLKIQRTERGDSAVYLCASSGGQSGELFFGEGSRLTVL.

The chain combines TRBV30 with TRBJ2-3; D is undetermined. The CDR3 runs to 16 residues. V shed 1 base and J shed 2 bases, with 16 bases lying between them. Germline-derived CDR1 and CDR2 are GTSNPN and SVGIG (reference sequence). The CDR3 spells CAWSGLRALLTDTQYF. In DNA form, the CDR3 reads TGTGCCTGGAGTGGCTTAAGGGCGCTTCTCACAGATACGCAGTATTTT. The full variable domain, completed using reference TRBV30 and TRBJ2-3, is SQTIHQWPATLVQPVGSPLSLECTVEGTSNPNLYWYRQAAGRGLQLLFYSVGIGQISSEVPQNLSASRPQDRQFILSSKKLLLSDSGFYLCAWSGLRALLTDTQYFGPGTRLTVL.

This chain links TRBV5-6 with TRBJ2-7; the match to TRBD1 covers 10 bases. The V gene's germline CDR1 is SGHDT and CDR2 YYEEEE. Trimming took 3 bases from V and 7 from J; bases not matched to a gene: 13. CDR3 length equals 16 residues. CDR3 coding DNA: TGTGCCAGCAGCTGGGACAGGGGAAGCGGTGGTAGGGAGCAGTACTTC. As protein: CASSWDRGSGGREQYF.